This T cell receptor (beta chain) was captured by sequencing in a study of CD8+CD57+ T cells in acquired aplastic anemia. Study results and limitations: In common between the patients and the controls were twenty-nine CD8+ CDR3 sequences. With respect to CD8+ Simpson's diversity, patients and controls did not differ significantly.

For CDR3 and TCR beta VDJ profiling, genomic DNA was the template used. TCRdb analysed the reads with MiXCR anew, one entry per CDR3 protein. In the table there are about 120,000 distinct CDR3 sequences, 55% to 60% of which are singletons. In this sample, this clonotype turned up once. Its target is unknown. Sequence at one end of the junction differs from germline and may be a read error. An expansion of CD8+CD57+ cells by flow cytometry had been shown in patients chosen for sequencing. Sampling of blood occurred while the patients had still received no therapy. CDR3 length equals 13 residues. In germline, CDR1 is LNHDA, CDR2 SQIVND (reference sequence).

Sequenced: sorted CD4+, CD8+, or CD8+CD57+ T cells (not recorded which) from PBMCs. The clonotype comes from a human donor with aplastic anemia. The chain links TRBV19 to TRBJ1-5; 8 bases align to TRBD1. The DNA for the CDR3 is TGTGCCAGTAATATGGGACAGGCCTCCCCCCGGCATTTT. Its translation is CASNMGQASPRHF.